The sequence of this TCR beta chain was determined in a study of blood T cell repertoires in COVID-19. As for the study in general: Acute and convalescent COVID-19 samples came from the United States, Italy and Spain. Sample material is recorded as cDNA or gDNA derived from T cells, B-cell-depleted T cells, or PBMCs.

The germline V and J ends were trimmed by 3 bases and 7 bases, with 16 bases remaining between them. Germline CDR1 is MGHRA and CDR2 is YSYEKL. The CDR3 length is 14 residues. The table came from immunoSEQ multiplex PCR; TCRdb's copy has only in-frame clones and leaves some out. The repertoire holds 350,000 to 450,000 clones, with 89% as singletons. The sample comprised PBMCs or T cells enriched from blood (not recorded which). This clonotype originated in a young woman who had recovered from COVID-19. This sequence joins TRBV4-1 and TRBJ2-7; a weak D match, TRBD1 (7 bases). The CDR3 loop is CASSHPGGMGEQYF. The CDR3 DNA reads TGCGCCAGCAGCCACCCAGGGGGGATGGGGGAGCAGTACTTC.